These T cell receptor beta chains were read from a single sample in a study of T cells after yellow fever vaccination. TCRdb ran MiXCR on the 5' RACE reads and lists one entry per CDR3 protein. The profile shows around 600,000 distinct CDR3 sequences, 12% of them singletons. The sample here was PBMCs, taken on the day of the yellow fever booster vaccination. Source of these receptors: a man aged 30-40 years who received the YFV17D yellow fever vaccine. Each CDR3 is given with its conserved first and last residue. D genes are given only for firm matches. Clone sizes are given selectively: once, few, many, or a class where the clone is expanded.

abundance: .
d_gene: TRBD1
j_gene: TRBJ1-5
v_gene: TRBV6-2/TRBV6-3
CDR3aa: CASSYGTGVGNQPQHF
CDR3nt: TGTGCCAGCAGTTACGGCACAGGGGTTGGAAATCAGCCCCAGCATTTT

abundance: few
d_gene: .
j_gene: TRBJ2-1
v_gene: TRBV5-1
CDR3aa: CASSPIPSSYNEQFF
CDR3nt: TGCGCCAGCAGCCCCATACCGTCCTCCTACAATGAGCAGTTCTTC

abundance: few
d_gene: .
j_gene: TRBJ2-1
v_gene: TRBV19
CDR3aa: CASRPITTDNEQFF
CDR3nt: TGTGCCAGTAGACCTATCACGACAGACAATGAGCAGTTCTTC

abundance: few
d_gene: .
j_gene: TRBJ2-2
v_gene: TRBV7-3
CDR3aa: CASSLEAGGPPNTGELFF
CDR3nt: TGTGCCAGCAGCTTAGAAGCTGGCGGACCCCCGAACACCGGGGAGCTGTTTTTT

abundance: few
d_gene: .
j_gene: TRBJ1-1
v_gene: TRBV5-6
CDR3aa: CASSFQTYMNTEAFF
CDR3nt: TGTGCCAGCAGCTTCCAGACTTATATGAACACTGAAGCTTTCTTT

abundance: few
d_gene: .
j_gene: TRBJ2-7
v_gene: TRBV20-1
CDR3aa: CSAGAAGSTYEQYF
CDR3nt: TGCAGTGCTGGGGCGGCAGGGAGTACCTACGAGCAGTACTTC

abundance: .
d_gene: TRBD2
j_gene: TRBJ2-1
v_gene: TRBV20-1
CDR3aa: CSARLAGSADEQFF
CDR3nt: TGCAGTGCCAGACTAGCGGGATCGGCGGATGAGCAGTTCTTC

abundance: .
d_gene: .
j_gene: TRBJ2-5
v_gene: TRBV7-2
CDR3aa: CASSTQREETQYF
CDR3nt: TGTGCCAGCAGCACACAGCGGGAAGAGACCCAGTACTTC

abundance: few
d_gene: .
j_gene: TRBJ2-5
v_gene: TRBV5-1
CDR3aa: CASSLGLQSQETQYF
CDR3nt: TGCGCCAGCAGCTTGGGACTGCAGTCCCAAGAGACCCAGTACTTC

abundance: .
d_gene: .
j_gene: TRBJ2-3
v_gene: TRBV29-1
CDR3aa: CSAAKGGNTDTQYF
CDR3nt: TGCAGCGCTGCTAAAGGCGGGAACACAGATACGCAGTATTTT

abundance: few
d_gene: .
j_gene: TRBJ2-1
v_gene: TRBV27
CDR3aa: CASSLDSRSSYNEQFF
CDR3nt: TGTGCCAGCAGTTTGGACTCGCGAAGCTCCTACAATGAGCAGTTCTTC

abundance: .
d_gene: TRBD1
j_gene: TRBJ2-7
v_gene: TRBV20-1
CDR3aa: CSARKDRVLYEQYF
CDR3nt: TGCAGTGCTAGGAAGGACAGGGTTTTATACGAGCAGTACTTC

abundance: .
d_gene: .
j_gene: TRBJ1-5
v_gene: TRBV6-2/TRBV6-3
CDR3aa: CASSYPRQALGNQPQHF
CDR3nt: TGTGCCAGCAGTTACCCCCGGCAGGCCCTAGGCAATCAGCCCCAGCATTTT

abundance: .
d_gene: .
j_gene: TRBJ1-1
v_gene: TRBV5-1
CDR3aa: CASSLETSEAFF
CDR3nt: TGCGCCAGCAGCTTGGAAACATCTGAAGCTTTCTTT

abundance: .
d_gene: .
j_gene: TRBJ1-1
v_gene: TRBV18
CDR3aa: CASSPGAEHTEAFF
CDR3nt: TGTGCCAGCTCTCCGGGGGCAGAGCACACTGAAGCTTTCTTT

abundance: .
d_gene: .
j_gene: TRBJ2-5
v_gene: TRBV27
CDR3aa: CASRVLGEETQYF
CDR3nt: TGTGCCAGCAGGGTGTTGGGGGAAGAGACCCAGTACTTC

abundance: few
d_gene: .
j_gene: TRBJ2-1
v_gene: TRBV7-7
CDR3aa: CASSLGDGKQFF
CDR3nt: TGTGCCAGCAGCTTAGGAGACGGGAAACAGTTCTTC

abundance: .
d_gene: TRBD1
j_gene: TRBJ2-7
v_gene: TRBV18
CDR3aa: CASSPYALLSGQASYEQYF
CDR3nt: TGTGCCAGCTCACCATACGCCTTACTTTCGGGACAGGCATCCTACGAGCAGTACTTC

abundance: few
d_gene: TRBD2
j_gene: TRBJ2-1
v_gene: TRBV10-3
CDR3aa: CAIREREAYNEQFF
CDR3nt: TGTGCCATCAGAGAGCGGGAGGCATACAATGAGCAGTTCTTC

abundance: .
d_gene: TRBD2
j_gene: TRBJ2-2
v_gene: TRBV12-3/TRBV12-4
CDR3aa: CASSPTSGGGFGELFF
CDR3nt: TGTGCCAGCAGTCCCACTAGCGGGGGAGGCTTCGGGGAGCTGTTTTTT

abundance: .
d_gene: .
j_gene: TRBJ2-1
v_gene: TRBV25-1
CDR3aa: CARSDRSEQFF
CDR3nt: TGTGCCAGAAGTGATCGATCCGAGCAGTTCTTC

abundance: .
d_gene: .
j_gene: TRBJ2-2
v_gene: TRBV11-2
CDR3aa: CASSLEYQNTGELFF
CDR3nt: TGTGCCAGCAGCTTAGAGTACCAGAACACCGGGGAGCTGTTTTTT

abundance: few
d_gene: .
j_gene: TRBJ2-1
v_gene: TRBV5-5
CDR3aa: CATSDGSYNEQFF
CDR3nt: TGTGCCACATCAGACGGTTCCTACAATGAGCAGTTCTTC

abundance: few
d_gene: TRBD1
j_gene: TRBJ1-5
v_gene: TRBV18
CDR3aa: CASADRGGNQPQHF
CDR3nt: TGTGCCAGCGCGGACAGGGGAGGCAATCAGCCCCAGCATTTT

abundance: few
d_gene: TRBD2
j_gene: TRBJ2-7
v_gene: TRBV30
CDR3aa: CAWSTLAGPSYEQYF
CDR3nt: TGTGCCTGGAGTACCCTAGCGGGACCGAGCTACGAGCAGTACTTC

abundance: few
d_gene: TRBD2
j_gene: TRBJ2-2
v_gene: TRBV12-3/TRBV12-4
CDR3aa: CASSAGLAGVGGELFF
CDR3nt: TGTGCCAGCAGTGCGGGACTAGCGGGAGTCGGTGGGGAGCTGTTTTTT

abundance: many
d_gene: .
j_gene: TRBJ2-1
v_gene: TRBV7-2
CDR3aa: CASSLERDHEQFF
CDR3nt: TGTGCCAGCAGCTTAGAACGGGACCATGAGCAGTTCTTC

abundance: .
d_gene: .
j_gene: TRBJ1-6
v_gene: TRBV18
CDR3aa: CASSPVYGGPLHF
CDR3nt: TGTGCCAGCTCACCAGTATACGGGGGACCCCTCCACTTT

abundance: few
d_gene: TRBD1
j_gene: TRBJ2-1
v_gene: TRBV5-6
CDR3aa: CASSAGQGPYNEQFF
CDR3nt: TGTGCCAGCAGCGCGGGACAGGGGCCCTACAATGAGCAGTTCTTC

abundance: .
d_gene: .
j_gene: TRBJ2-1
v_gene: TRBV11-2
CDR3aa: CASSLVRISSYNEQFF
CDR3nt: TGTGCCAGCAGCTTAGTGAGGATTAGCTCCTACAATGAGCAGTTCTTC

abundance: .
d_gene: .
j_gene: TRBJ2-7
v_gene: TRBV10-3
CDR3aa: CAISPGPGQSGPISYEQYF
CDR3nt: TGTGCCATCAGTCCGGGACCCGGGCAATCGGGCCCTATCTCCTACGAGCAGTACTTC

abundance: .
d_gene: .
j_gene: TRBJ1-2
v_gene: TRBV29-1
CDR3aa: CSVVQGGEGYTF
CDR3nt: TGCAGCGTTGTACAGGGTGGAGAAGGCTACACCTTC

abundance: few
d_gene: .
j_gene: TRBJ2-1
v_gene: TRBV20-1
CDR3aa: CSALGKGVFGDEQFF
CDR3nt: TGCAGTGCCTTGGGAAAGGGGGTGTTTGGGGATGAGCAGTTCTTC

abundance: few
d_gene: TRBD2
j_gene: TRBJ2-1
v_gene: TRBV5-6
CDR3aa: CASSLGGTSGPF
CDR3nt: TGTGCCAGCAGCTTAGGTGGGACTAGCGGTCCCTTC

abundance: few
d_gene: TRBD2
j_gene: TRBJ2-1
v_gene: TRBV7-9
CDR3aa: CASSLDSVGTSDLSEFF
CDR3nt: TGTGCCAGCAGCTTAGATTCTGTCGGGACTAGCGACTTATCCGAGTTCTTC

abundance: .
d_gene: .
j_gene: TRBJ2-3
v_gene: TRBV18
CDR3aa: CASSPHRDDTQYF
CDR3nt: TGTGCCAGCTCACCTCACAGGGATGATACGCAGTATTTT

abundance: few
d_gene: TRBD2
j_gene: TRBJ2-3
v_gene: TRBV28
CDR3aa: CASRTRTSGGRDTQYF
CDR3nt: TGTGCCAGCAGGACTCGGACTAGCGGGGGACGAGATACGCAGTATTTT

abundance: .
d_gene: .
j_gene: TRBJ2-6
v_gene: TRBV12-3/TRBV12-4
CDR3aa: CASLPGLGGANVLTF
CDR3nt: TGTGCCAGCTTACCAGGCTTGGGCGGGGCCAACGTCCTGACTTTC

abundance: .
d_gene: TRBD2
j_gene: TRBJ2-1
v_gene: TRBV29-1
CDR3aa: CSVQGGTSGRVTYNEQFF
CDR3nt: TGCAGCGTACAAGGTGGGACTAGCGGGAGGGTTACCTACAATGAGCAGTTCTTC

abundance: few
d_gene: TRBD2
j_gene: TRBJ2-5
v_gene: TRBV20-1
CDR3aa: CSASGVAGRQETQYF
CDR3nt: TGCAGTGCTAGTGGGGTAGCGGGGCGCCAAGAGACCCAGTACTTC

abundance: .
d_gene: TRBD1
j_gene: TRBJ2-1
v_gene: TRBV5-1
CDR3aa: CASSSQGPAGHNEQFF
CDR3nt: TGCGCCAGCAGTTCACAGGGGCCGGCTGGCCACAATGAGCAGTTCTTC

abundance: .
d_gene: TRBD2
j_gene: TRBJ2-5
v_gene: TRBV14
CDR3aa: CASSRLSSGNQETQYF
CDR3nt: TGTGCCAGCAGCCGGCTATCAAGCGGGAATCAAGAGACCCAGTACTTC

abundance: .
d_gene: TRBD2
j_gene: TRBJ2-1
v_gene: TRBV29-1
CDR3aa: CSVVGLAGNNEQFF
CDR3nt: TGCAGCGTCGTCGGACTAGCGGGGAACAATGAGCAGTTCTTC

abundance: .
d_gene: TRBD2
j_gene: TRBJ2-5
v_gene: TRBV5-6
CDR3aa: CASSLRTSGSLETQYF
CDR3nt: TGTGCCAGCAGCTTAAGGACTAGCGGGAGTTTAGAGACCCAGTACTTC

abundance: few
d_gene: TRBD2
j_gene: TRBJ2-7
v_gene: TRBV4-3
CDR3aa: CASSPGLAGETAYEQYF
CDR3nt: TGCGCCAGCAGCCCGGGACTAGCGGGAGAGACTGCCTACGAGCAGTACTTC

abundance: many
d_gene: .
j_gene: TRBJ1-3
v_gene: TRBV28
CDR3aa: CASSLVSSGNTIYF
CDR3nt: TGTGCCAGCAGTCTAGTTTCCTCTGGAAACACCATATATTTT

abundance: .
d_gene: .
j_gene: TRBJ2-6
v_gene: TRBV20-1
CDR3aa: CSAQTSRTVLTF
CDR3nt: TGCAGTGCCCAGACGTCTAGAACAGTCCTGACTTTC

abundance: few
d_gene: TRBD1
j_gene: TRBJ2-1
v_gene: TRBV20-1
CDR3aa: CSARGGHTRRPNRTGRNEQFF
CDR3nt: TGCAGTGCTAGAGGGGGACATACTCGGCGCCCTAACCGGACAGGTCGCAATGAGCAGTTCTTC

abundance: few
d_gene: TRBD1
j_gene: TRBJ1-2
v_gene: TRBV5-1
CDR3aa: CASSFSGTDYGYTF
CDR3nt: TGCGCCAGCAGCTTCTCCGGGACAGATTATGGCTACACCTTC

abundance: few
d_gene: .
j_gene: TRBJ2-2
v_gene: TRBV28
CDR3aa: CASQGRVLFF
CDR3nt: TGTGCCAGCCAAGGCCGGGTACTGTTTTTT

abundance: .
d_gene: .
j_gene: TRBJ1-2
v_gene: TRBV12-3/TRBV12-4
CDR3aa: CASSLYLHGQQDYGYTF
CDR3nt: TGTGCCAGCAGTTTATATCTGCATGGACAGCAGGACTATGGCTACACCTTC

abundance: few
d_gene: TRBD2
j_gene: TRBJ2-7
v_gene: TRBV4-2
CDR3aa: CASSPEVSGGSYEQYF
CDR3nt: TGTGCCAGCAGCCCAGAAGTCTCGGGGGGCTCCTACGAGCAGTACTTC

abundance: few
d_gene: TRBD2
j_gene: TRBJ2-5
v_gene: TRBV12-3/TRBV12-4
CDR3aa: CASTRERGETQYF
CDR3nt: TGTGCCAGCACCCGCGAGCGGGGGGAGACCCAGTACTTC

abundance: .
d_gene: .
j_gene: TRBJ1-2
v_gene: TRBV3-1
CDR3aa: CASSPRDASSGYGYTF
CDR3nt: TGTGCCAGCAGCCCCCGGGACGCCAGCTCGGGCTATGGCTACACCTTC

abundance: .
d_gene: .
j_gene: TRBJ1-6
v_gene: TRBV20-1
CDR3aa: CSATLPGSSSPLHF
CDR3nt: TGCAGTGCCACATTACCGGGCTCCAGTTCACCCCTCCACTTT

abundance: few
d_gene: .
j_gene: TRBJ1-1
v_gene: TRBV24-1
CDR3aa: CATSDLVIESRNGAFF
CDR3nt: TGTGCCACCAGTGATTTGGTGATTGAGTCCCGGAATGGGGCTTTCTTT

abundance: few
d_gene: .
j_gene: TRBJ2-2
v_gene: TRBV12-3/TRBV12-4
CDR3aa: CASSLVMGTGELFF
CDR3nt: TGTGCCAGCAGTTTGGTCATGGGGACCGGGGAGCTGTTTTTT

abundance: .
d_gene: .
j_gene: TRBJ2-7
v_gene: TRBV4-3
CDR3aa: CASSPGVDRGSYEQYF
CDR3nt: TGCGCCAGCAGCCCTGGTGTTGACCGTGGATCCTACGAGCAGTACTTC